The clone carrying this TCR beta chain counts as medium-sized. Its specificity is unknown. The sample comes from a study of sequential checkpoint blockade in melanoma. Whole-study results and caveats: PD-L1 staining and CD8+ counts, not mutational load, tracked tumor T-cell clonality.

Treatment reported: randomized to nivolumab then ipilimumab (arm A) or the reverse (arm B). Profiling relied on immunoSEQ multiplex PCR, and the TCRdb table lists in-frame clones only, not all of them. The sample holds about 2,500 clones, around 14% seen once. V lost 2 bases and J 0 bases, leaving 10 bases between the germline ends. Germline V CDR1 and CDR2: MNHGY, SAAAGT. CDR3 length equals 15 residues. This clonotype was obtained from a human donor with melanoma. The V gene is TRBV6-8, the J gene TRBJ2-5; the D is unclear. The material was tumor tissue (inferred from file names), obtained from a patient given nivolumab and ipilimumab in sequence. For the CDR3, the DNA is TGTGCCAGCAGTTACGGTGGGTCAAACCAAGAGACCCAGTACTTC. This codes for CASSYGGSNQETQYF.